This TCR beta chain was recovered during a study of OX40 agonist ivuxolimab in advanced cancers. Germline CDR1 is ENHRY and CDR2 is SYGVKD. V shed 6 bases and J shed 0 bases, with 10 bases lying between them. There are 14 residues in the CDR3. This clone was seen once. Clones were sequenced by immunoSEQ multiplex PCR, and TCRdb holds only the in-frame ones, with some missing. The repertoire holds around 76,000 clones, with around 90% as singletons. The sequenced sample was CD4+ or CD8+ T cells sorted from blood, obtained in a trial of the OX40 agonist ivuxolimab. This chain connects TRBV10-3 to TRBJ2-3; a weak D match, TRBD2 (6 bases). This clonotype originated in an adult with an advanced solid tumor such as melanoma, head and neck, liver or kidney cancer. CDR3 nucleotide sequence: TGTGCCATCAGGGGAGGATTTAGCACAGATACGCAGTATTTT. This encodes CAIRGGFSTDTQYF.